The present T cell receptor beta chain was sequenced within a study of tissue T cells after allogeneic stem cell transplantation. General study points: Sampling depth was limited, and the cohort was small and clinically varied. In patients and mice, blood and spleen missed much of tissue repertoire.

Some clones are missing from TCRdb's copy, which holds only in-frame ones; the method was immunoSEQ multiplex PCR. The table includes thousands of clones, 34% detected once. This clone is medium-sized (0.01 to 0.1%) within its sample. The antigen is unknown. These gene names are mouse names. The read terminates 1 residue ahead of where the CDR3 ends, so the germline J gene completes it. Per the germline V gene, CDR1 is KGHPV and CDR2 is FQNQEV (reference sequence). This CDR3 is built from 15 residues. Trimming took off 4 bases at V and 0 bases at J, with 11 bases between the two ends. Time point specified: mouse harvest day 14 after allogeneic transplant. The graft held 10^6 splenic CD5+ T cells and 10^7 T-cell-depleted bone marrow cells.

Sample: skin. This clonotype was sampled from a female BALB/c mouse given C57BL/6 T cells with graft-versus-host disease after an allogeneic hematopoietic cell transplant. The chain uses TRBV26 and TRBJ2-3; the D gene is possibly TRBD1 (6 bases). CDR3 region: CASSPGQYSAETLYF. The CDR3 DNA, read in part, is TGTGCCAGCAGTCCGGGACAATATAGTGCAGAAACGCTGTAT.